This entry describes one T cell receptor beta chain. CDR1 is SGHTA, CDR2 FQGNSA, per germline. Germline trimming cut 2 bases from V and 7 bases from J; bases unmatched to any gene: 8. CDR3 length: 16 amino acids. These data are taken from a study of blood T cell repertoires in COVID-19. Sequencing was performed with immunoSEQ multiplex PCR; in TCRdb, only in-frame clones are kept and a portion is missing. The sample lists under 95,000 clones; roughly 87% were seen once. The V call is TRBV7-2, the J call TRBJ1-5, with TRBD1 matching over 10 bases. Material: peripheral blood. The origin of this receptor is a man in his 60s with acute or convalescent COVID-19. The CDR3 reads CASSLSIGTGEQPQHF. The CDR3 DNA is TGTGCCAGCAGCTTATCTATCGGGACAGGGGAACAGCCCCAGCATTTT.